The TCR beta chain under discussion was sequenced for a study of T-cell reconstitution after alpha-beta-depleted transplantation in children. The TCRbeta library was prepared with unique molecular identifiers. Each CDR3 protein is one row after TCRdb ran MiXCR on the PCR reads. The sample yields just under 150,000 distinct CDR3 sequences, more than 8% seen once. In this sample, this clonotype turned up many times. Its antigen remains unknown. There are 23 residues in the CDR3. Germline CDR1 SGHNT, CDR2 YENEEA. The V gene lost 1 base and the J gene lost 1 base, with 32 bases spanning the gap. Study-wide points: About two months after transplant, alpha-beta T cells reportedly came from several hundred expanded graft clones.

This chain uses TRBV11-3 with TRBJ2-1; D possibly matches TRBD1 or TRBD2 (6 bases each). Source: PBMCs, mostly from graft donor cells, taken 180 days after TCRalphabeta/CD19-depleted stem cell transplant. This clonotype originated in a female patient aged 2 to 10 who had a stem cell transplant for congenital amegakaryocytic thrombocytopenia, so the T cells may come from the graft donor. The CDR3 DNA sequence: TGTGCCAGCAGCTTAGGGAGGGGGAGACAGGAGGGTCCCACAAGAGGTTCCTACAATGAGCAGTTCTTC. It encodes CASSLGRGRQEGPTRGSYNEQFF.